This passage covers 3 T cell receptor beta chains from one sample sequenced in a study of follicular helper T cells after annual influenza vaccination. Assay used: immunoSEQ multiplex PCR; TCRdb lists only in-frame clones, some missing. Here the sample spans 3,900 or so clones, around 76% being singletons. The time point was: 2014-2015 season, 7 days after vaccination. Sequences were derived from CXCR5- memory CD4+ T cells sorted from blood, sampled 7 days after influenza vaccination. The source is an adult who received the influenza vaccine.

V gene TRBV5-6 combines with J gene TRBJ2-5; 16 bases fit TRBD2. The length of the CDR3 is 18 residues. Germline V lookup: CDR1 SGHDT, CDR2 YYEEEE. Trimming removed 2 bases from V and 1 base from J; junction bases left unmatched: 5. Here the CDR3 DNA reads TGTGCCAGCAGCTTTCCCGGGACTAGCGGGGGGGCCCAAGAGACCCAGTACTTC. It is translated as CASSFPGTSGGAQETQYF.

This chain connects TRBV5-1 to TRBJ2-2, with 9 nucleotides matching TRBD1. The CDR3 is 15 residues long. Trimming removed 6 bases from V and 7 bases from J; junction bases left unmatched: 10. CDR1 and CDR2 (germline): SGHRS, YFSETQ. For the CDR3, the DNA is TGCGCCAGCAACCTGGGGGACAGGGAGATCGGGGAGCTGTTTTTT. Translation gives CASNLGDREIGELFF. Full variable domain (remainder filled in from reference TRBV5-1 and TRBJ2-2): KAGVTQTPRYLIKTRGQQVTLSCSPISGHRSVSWYQQTPGQGLQFLFEYFSETQRNKGNFPGRFSGRQFSNSRSEMNVSTLELGDSALYLCASNLGDREIGELFFGEGSRLTVL.

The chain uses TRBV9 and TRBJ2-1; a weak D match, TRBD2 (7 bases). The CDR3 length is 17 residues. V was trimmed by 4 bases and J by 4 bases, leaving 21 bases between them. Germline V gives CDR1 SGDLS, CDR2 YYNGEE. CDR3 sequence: CASSSEGRGTLYNEQFF. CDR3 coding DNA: TGTGCCAGCAGCTCCGAGGGGCGGGGGACACTTTACAATGAGCAGTTCTTC.